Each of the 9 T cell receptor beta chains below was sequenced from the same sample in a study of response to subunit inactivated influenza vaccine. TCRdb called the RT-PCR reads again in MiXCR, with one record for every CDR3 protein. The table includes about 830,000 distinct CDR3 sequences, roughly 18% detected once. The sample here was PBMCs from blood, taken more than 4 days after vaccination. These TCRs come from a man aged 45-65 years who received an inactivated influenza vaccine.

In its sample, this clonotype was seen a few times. In DNA, the CDR3 is TGTGCCAGCAGTGGACGGTCGGGACTCATATACTACGAGCAGTACTTC. Amino acid sequence: CASSGRSGLIYYEQYF. This sequence joins TRBV5-8 and TRBJ2-7; weak D call: TRBD2 (6 bases). Germline CDR1 is SGHTS and CDR2 is YDEGEE. The length of the CDR3 is 16 residues. V was clipped by 5 bases and J by 3 bases, with 21 bases between them.

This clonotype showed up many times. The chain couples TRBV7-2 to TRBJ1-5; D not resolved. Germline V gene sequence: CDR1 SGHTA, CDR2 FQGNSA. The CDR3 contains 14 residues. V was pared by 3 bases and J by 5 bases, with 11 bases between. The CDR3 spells CASSLIYGDQPQHF. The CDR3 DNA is TGTGCCAGCAGCTTGATATATGGGGATCAGCCCCAGCATTTT. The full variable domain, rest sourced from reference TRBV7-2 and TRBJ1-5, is GAGVSQSPSNKVTEKGKDVELRCDPISGHTALYWYRQSLGQGLEFLIYFQGNSAPDKSGLPSDRFSAERTGGSVSTLTIQRTQQEDSAVYLCASSLIYGDQPQHFGDGTRLSIL.

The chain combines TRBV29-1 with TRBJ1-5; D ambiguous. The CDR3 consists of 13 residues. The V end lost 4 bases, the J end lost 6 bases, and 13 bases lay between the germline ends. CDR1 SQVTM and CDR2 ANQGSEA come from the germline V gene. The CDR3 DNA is TGCAGCGTTGTGGGCGTCGAAGGTCAGCCCCAGCATTTT. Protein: CSVVGVEGQPQHF.

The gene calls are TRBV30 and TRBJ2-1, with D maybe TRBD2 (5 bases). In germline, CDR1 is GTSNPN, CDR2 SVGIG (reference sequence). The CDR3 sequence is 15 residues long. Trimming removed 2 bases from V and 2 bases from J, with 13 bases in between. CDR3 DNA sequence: TGTGCCTGGAGTCGTGGACTCCCCGCCTACAATGAGCAGTTCTTC. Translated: CAWSRGLPAYNEQFF.

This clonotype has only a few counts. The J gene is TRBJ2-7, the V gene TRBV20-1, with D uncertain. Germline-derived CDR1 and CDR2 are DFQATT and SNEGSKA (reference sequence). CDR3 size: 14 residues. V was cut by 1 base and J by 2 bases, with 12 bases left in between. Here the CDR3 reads CSARVPRWAYEQYF. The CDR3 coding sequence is TGCAGTGCTAGAGTACCCCGGTGGGCCTACGAGCAGTACTTC.

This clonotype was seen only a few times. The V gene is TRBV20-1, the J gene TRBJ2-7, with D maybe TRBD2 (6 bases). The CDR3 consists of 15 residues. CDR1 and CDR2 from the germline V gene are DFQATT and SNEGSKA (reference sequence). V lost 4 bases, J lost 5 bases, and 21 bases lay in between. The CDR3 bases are TGCAGTGCTACCCCAGGGACTCAACAGCCCCACGAGCAGTACTTC. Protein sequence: CSATPGTQQPHEQYF.

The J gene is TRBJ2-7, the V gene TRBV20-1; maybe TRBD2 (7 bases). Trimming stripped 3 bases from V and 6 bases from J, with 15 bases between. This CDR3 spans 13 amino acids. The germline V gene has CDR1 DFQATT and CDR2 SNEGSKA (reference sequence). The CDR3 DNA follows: TGCAGTGCTAGGGAGTCAGGGGAGGGCGAGCAGTACTTC. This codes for CSARESGEGEQYF.

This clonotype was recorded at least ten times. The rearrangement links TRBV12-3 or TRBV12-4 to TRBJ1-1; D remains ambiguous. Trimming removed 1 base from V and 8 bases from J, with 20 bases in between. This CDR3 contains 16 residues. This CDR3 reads CASSLVLSDWVAEAFF. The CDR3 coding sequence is TGTGCCAGCAGTTTAGTTTTGTCTGACTGGGTTGCAGAAGCTTTCTTT.

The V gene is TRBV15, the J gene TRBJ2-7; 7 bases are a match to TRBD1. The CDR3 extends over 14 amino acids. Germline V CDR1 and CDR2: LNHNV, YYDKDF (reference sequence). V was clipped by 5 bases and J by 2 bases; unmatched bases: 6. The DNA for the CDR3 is TGTGCCACCAGCCAAACGGGACAGACCTACGAGCAGTACTTC. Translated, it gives CATSQTGQTYEQYF. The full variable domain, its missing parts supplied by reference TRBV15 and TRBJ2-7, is DAMVIQNPRYQVTQFGKPVTLSCSQTLNHNVMYWYQQKSSQAPKLLFHYYDKDFNNEADTPDNFQSRRPNTSFCFLDIRSPGLGDTAMYLCATSQTGQTYEQYFGPGTRLTVT.